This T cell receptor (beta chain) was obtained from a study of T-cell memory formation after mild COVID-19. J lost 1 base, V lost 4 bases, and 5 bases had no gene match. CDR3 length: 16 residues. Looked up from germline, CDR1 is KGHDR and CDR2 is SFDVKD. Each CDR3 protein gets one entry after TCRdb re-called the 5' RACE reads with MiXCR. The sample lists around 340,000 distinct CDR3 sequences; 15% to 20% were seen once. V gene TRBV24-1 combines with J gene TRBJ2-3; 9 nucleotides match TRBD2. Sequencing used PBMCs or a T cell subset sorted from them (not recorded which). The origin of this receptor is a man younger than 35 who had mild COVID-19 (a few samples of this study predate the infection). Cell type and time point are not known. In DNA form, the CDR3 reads TGTGCCACCAGTGAAGTTAGGACTAGCGGCACAGATACGCAGTATTTT. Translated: CATSEVRTSGTDTQYF.